The source of this T cell receptor (beta chain) is a study of cytomegalovirus exposure and HLA in healthy donors. The primer mix had 60 Vbeta and 13 Jbeta primers. The method was immunoSEQ multiplex PCR; TCRdb's version includes in-frame clones alone and lacks a portion of them. The sample has around 190,000 clones; around nine tenths are singletons. CDR1 is KGHSH and CDR2 is LQKENI in the germline V gene. The ends were cut back, 3 bases at V and 6 bases at J, with 12 bases in the middle. The CDR3 runs to 13 residues. Overall study findings and caveats: A prior analysis recorded that most TCR beta V segments were productive about 90% or about 30% of the time.

Healthy bone marrow donors supplied every sample. Comment on this clone: Antigen: not known.

The specimen was PBMCs. The V gene is TRBV18, the J gene TRBJ2-7; TRBD1 might be the D (5 bases). The receptor was isolated from a woman under 30 in good health and CMV-seronegative. The CDR3 nucleotides read TGTGCCAGCTCACCGTCAGGGTTGGGCGAGCAGTACTTC. Its translation: CASSPSGLGEQYF.